The 2 T cell receptor beta chains in this list originate from one sample, sequenced in a study of tumour-infiltrating T cells in Burkitt lymphoma. Profiled with immunoSEQ multiplex PCR; TCRdb holds only in-frame clones, not every one. The data hold some 13,000 clones, with about 75% observed a single time. The source material was tumor tissue. Source of these receptors: a human donor with diffuse large B-cell lymphoma.

Only a few counts were recorded for this clone. The genes are TRBV6-5 and TRBJ2-1, with no clear D. CDR3 length: 11 amino acids. Trimming removed 8 bases at V and 5 bases at J, with 7 bases between. CDR1 MNHEY and CDR2 SVGAGI come from the germline V gene. CDR3 DNA sequence: TGTGCCAGCTCCCTGGACAATGAGCAGTTCTTC. Its translation: CASSLDNEQFF.

The V gene is TRBV19, the J gene TRBJ2-1; 8 bases map to TRBD2. This CDR3 contains 14 residues. Germline assignment: CDR1 LNHDA and CDR2 SQIVND (reference sequence). With 5 bases clipped from V and 6 bases from J, the junction kept 6 bases outside the gene matches. CDR3 protein: CASSLREGRNEQFF. Written as DNA, the CDR3 is TGTGCCAGTAGTCTTCGGGAGGGCCGCAATGAGCAGTTCTTC.